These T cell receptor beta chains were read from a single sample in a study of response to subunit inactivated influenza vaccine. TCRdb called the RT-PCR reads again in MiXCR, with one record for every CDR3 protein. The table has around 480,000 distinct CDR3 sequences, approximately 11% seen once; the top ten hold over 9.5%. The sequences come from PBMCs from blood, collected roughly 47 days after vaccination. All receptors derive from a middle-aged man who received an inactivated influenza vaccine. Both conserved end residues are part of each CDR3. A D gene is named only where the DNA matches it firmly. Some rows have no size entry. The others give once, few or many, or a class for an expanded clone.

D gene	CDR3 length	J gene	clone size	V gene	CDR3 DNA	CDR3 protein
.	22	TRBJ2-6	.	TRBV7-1	TGTGCCAGCAGCTTCAGCCAGGGACATTCGAGTCTTCCCACCTCTGGGGCCAACGTCCTGACTTTC	CASSFSQGHSSLPTSGANVLTF
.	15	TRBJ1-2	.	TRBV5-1	TGCGCCAGCAGCTCTACCTCGGGGGGAGTCTATGGCTACACCTTC	CASSSTSGGVYGYTF
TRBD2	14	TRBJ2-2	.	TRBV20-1	TGCAGTGCTAGGGGACTATTGAACACCGGGGAGCTGTTTTTT	CSARGLLNTGELFF
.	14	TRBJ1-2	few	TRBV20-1	TGCAGTGCTAGAGATCGGGGGACGAACTATGGCTACACCTTC	CSARDRGTNYGYTF
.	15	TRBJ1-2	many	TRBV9	TGTGCCAGCAGCGTAGACCCAGAGGCTAACTATGGCTACACCTTC	CASSVDPEANYGYTF
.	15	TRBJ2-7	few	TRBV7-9	TGTGCCAGCAGCTTAGAGAGATGGGGGAGGCACGAGCAGTACTTC	CASSLERWGRHEQYF
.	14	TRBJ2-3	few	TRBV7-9	TGTGCCAGCAGCTTCGAGGGAAACACAGATACGCAGTATTTT	CASSFEGNTDTQYF
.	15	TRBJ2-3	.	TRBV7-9	TGTGCCAGCAGCTCGGACCGTGTCAACACAGATACGCAGTATTTT	CASSSDRVNTDTQYF
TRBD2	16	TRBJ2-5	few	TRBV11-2	TGTGCCAGCAGCCCCTGGGCGCGGGGGGGACAGAGCTCCCAGTACTTC	CASSPWARGGQSSQYF
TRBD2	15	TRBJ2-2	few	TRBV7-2	TGTGCCAGCAGCTTCGGTCTAGCGGCAAGCAGGGAGCTGTTTTTT	CASSFGLAASRELFF
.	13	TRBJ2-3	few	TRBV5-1	TGCGCCAGCAGCCTTGAGGGCGGGAATACGCAGTATTTT	CASSLEGGNTQYF
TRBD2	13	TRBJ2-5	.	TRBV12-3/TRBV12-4	TGTGCCAGCAGTGTAGCGGGAGCAGAGACCCAGTACTTC	CASSVAGAETQYF
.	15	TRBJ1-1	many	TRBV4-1	TGCGCCAGCAGCCAAGAGTCGACAGTGAACACTGAAGCTTTCTTT	CASSQESTVNTEAFF
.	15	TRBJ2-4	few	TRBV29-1	TGCAGCGTTGGTTGGGGGCGTCCGGACAAAAACATTCAGTACTTC	CSVGWGRPDKNIQYF
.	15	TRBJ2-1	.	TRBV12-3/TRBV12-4	TGTGCCAGCAGGGACTCGGACTCATACTACAATGAGCAGTTCTTC	CASRDSDSYYNEQFF
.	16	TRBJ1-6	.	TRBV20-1	TGCAGTGCTAGAGCGACAGGTTGGCCAAGTAATTCACCCCTCCACTTT	CSARATGWPSNSPLHF
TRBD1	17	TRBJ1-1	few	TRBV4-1	TGCGCCAGCAGCCAATATGGGACAGGGGGCTTAGACACTGAAGCTTTCTTT	CASSQYGTGGLDTEAFF